The source of this TCR beta chain is a study of T cells in Graves' hyperthyroidism and ophthalmopathy. Germline V gene data show CDR1 as SEHNR and CDR2 as FQNEAQ (reference sequence). V was pared by 5 bases and J by 5 bases, with 12 bases of the junction left unmatched. This CDR3 spans 16 amino acids. Amplification targeted TCR beta CDR3 regions from RNA transcripts. TCR CDR3 regions were first amplified by RT-PCR with HTBI primers. TCRdb analysed the multiplex PCR reads with MiXCR anew, one entry per CDR3 protein. The sample lists under 750,000 distinct CDR3 sequences, around 20% seen once, with approximately 15% in the top ten. This clonotype appeared a few times. Patients aged 18 to 65 had newly diagnosed hyperthyroidism of under 2 months' duration.

The chain links TRBV7-9 to TRBJ1-5; 7 nucleotides match TRBD1. This TCR derives from a woman between 45 and 65 years old with Graves' hyperthyroidism that later progressed to Graves' ophthalmopathy. Material for sequencing was blood. In DNA, the CDR3 is TGTGCCAGCAGCCCAATAAGAGGGGGCGCGGATCAGCCCCAGCATTTT. The encoded protein is CASSPIRGGADQPQHF.